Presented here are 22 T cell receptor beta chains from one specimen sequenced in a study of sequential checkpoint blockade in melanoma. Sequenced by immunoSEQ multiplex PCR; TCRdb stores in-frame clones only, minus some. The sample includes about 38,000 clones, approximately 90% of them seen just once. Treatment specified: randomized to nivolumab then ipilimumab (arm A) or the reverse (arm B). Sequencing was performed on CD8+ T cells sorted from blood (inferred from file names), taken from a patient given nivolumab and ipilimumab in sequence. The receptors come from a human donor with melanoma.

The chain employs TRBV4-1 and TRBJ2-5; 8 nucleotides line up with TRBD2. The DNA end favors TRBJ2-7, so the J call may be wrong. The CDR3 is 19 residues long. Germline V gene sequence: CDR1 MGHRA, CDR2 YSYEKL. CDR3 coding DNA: TGCGCCAGCAGCCAAGGAGGGGGTGTATGGGCTAGCGGGTTATACGAGCAGTACTTC. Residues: CASSQGGGVWASGLYEQYF.

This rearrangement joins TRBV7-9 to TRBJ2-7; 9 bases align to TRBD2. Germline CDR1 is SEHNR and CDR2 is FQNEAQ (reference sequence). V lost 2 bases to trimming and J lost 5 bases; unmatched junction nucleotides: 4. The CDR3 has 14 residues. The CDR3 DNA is TGTGCCAGCAGCTTAAGGTTAGCGGGAGACGAGCAGTACTTC. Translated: CASSLRLAGDEQYF.

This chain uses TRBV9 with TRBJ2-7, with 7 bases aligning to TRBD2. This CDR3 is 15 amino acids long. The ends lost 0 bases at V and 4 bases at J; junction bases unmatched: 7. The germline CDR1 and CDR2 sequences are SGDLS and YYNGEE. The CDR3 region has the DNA TGTGCCAGCAGCGTAGGCGGGGGTCCGACTTACGAGCAGTACTTC. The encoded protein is CASSVGGGPTYEQYF.

The CDR3 is CASHGGRRLQETQYF. Written as DNA, the CDR3 is TGTGCCAGCCACGGAGGGCGGCGTCTCCAAGAGACCCAGTACTTC. The chain uses TRBV9 and TRBJ2-5, with a possible D match to TRBD2 (6 bases). Trimming took off 7 bases at V and 1 base at J, with 17 bases between the two ends. The germline V gene encodes CDR1 SGDLS and CDR2 YYNGEE. The length of the CDR3 is 15 residues.

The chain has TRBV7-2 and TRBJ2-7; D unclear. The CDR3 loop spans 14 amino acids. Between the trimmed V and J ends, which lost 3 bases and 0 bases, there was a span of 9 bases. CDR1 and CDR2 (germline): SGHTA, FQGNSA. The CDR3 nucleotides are TGTGCCAGCAGCTTCGCGGAAATCTCCTACGAGCAGTACGTC. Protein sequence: CASSFAEISYEQYV.

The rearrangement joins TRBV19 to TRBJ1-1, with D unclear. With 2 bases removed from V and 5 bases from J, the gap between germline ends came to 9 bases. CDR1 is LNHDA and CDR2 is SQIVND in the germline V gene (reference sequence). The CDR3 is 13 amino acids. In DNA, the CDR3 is TGTGCCAGTAGTATATACAGCTTAACTGAAGCTTTCTTT. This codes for CASSIYSLTEAFF.

The CDR3 here is CASSANPERLAGGIYEQYF. CDR3 DNA: TGTGCCAGCAGCGCCAATCCCGAGCGACTAGCGGGAGGAATCTACGAGCAGTACTTC. This rearrangement joins TRBV9 to TRBJ2-7, with 13 bases identical to TRBD2. V was clipped by 3 bases and J by 3 bases; unmatched bases: 15. Germline V gene sequence: CDR1 SGDLS, CDR2 YYNGEE. This CDR3 is built from 19 residues.

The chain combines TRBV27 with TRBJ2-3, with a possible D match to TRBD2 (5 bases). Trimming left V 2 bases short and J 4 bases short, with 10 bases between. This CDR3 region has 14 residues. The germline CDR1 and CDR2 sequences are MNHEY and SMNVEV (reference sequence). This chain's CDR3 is CASSLELAPDTQYF. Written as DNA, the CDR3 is TGTGCCAGCAGTTTAGAGCTAGCTCCAGATACGCAGTATTTT.

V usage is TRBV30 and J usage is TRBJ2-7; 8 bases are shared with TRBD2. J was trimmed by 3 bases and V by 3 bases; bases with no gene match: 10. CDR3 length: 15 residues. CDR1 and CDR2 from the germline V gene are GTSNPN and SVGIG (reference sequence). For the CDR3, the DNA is TGTGCCTGGAGCCTTGGGACTAGTCTAAGCTACGAGCAGTACTTC. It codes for CAWSLGTSLSYEQYF.

This CDR3 is CASSYPRSGSTDTQYF. CDR3 sequence (DNA): TGTGCCAGCAGCTACCCTCGTAGCGGGAGCACAGATACGCAGTATTTT. The chain has TRBV7-9 and TRBJ2-3, with 7 bases fitting TRBD2. The germline V gene has CDR1 SEHNR and CDR2 FQNEAQ (reference sequence). The CDR3 extends over 16 amino acids. Losses at the gene ends were 4 bases for V and 0 bases for J; bases not matched to a gene: 7.

CDR3 region: CASVGAYEQYF. The CDR3 region has the DNA TGTGCCAGCGTAGGGGCCTACGAGCAGTACTTC. The V and J genes are TRBV7-9 and TRBJ2-7, with D tentatively TRBD1 (5 bases). Germline V gene lookup returns CDR1 SEHNR and CDR2 FQNEAQ (reference sequence). Trimming pared 8 bases from V and 2 bases from J, leaving 7 bases between. This CDR3 is 11 amino acids long. The full variable domain, in which reference TRBV7-9 and TRBJ2-7 provide the parts outside the CDR3, is DTGVSQNPRHKITKRGQNVTFRCDPISEHNRLYWYRQTLGQGPEFLTYFQNEAQLEKSRLLSDRFSAERPKGSFSTLEIQRTEQGDSAMYLCASVGAYEQYFGPGTRLTVT.

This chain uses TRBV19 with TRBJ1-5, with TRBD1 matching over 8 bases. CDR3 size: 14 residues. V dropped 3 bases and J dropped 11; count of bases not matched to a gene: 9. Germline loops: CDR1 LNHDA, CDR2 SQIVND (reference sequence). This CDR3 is CASSIEDRDTTQHF. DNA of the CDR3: TGTGCCAGTAGTATCGAGGACAGGGATACGACCCAGCATTTT. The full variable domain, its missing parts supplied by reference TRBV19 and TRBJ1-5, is DGGITQSPKYLFRKEGQNVTLSCEQNLNHDAMYWYRQDPGQGLRLIYYSQIVNDFQKGDIAEGYSVSREKKESFPLTVTSAQKNPTAFYLCASSIEDRDTTQHFGDGTRLSIL.

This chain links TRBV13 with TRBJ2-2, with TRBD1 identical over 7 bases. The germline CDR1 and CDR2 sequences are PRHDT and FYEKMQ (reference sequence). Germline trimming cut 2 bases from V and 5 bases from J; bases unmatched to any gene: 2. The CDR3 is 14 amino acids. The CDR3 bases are TGTGCCAGCAGCTTATCAGGGGGAACCGGGGAGCTGTTTTTT. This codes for CASSLSGGTGELFF.

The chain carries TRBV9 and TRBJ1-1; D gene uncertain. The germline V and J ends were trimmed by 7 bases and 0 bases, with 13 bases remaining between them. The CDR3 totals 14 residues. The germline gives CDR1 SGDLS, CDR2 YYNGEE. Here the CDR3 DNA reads TGTGCCAGCGGGAGGACGACGTTGAACACTGAAGCTTTCTTT. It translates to CASGRTTLNTEAFF. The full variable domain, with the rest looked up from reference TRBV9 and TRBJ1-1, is DSGVTQTPKHLITATGQRVTLRCSPRSGDLSVYWYQQSLDQGLQFLIQYYNGEERAKGNILERFSAQQFPDLHSELNLSSLELGDSALYFCASGRTTLNTEAFFGQGTRLTVV.

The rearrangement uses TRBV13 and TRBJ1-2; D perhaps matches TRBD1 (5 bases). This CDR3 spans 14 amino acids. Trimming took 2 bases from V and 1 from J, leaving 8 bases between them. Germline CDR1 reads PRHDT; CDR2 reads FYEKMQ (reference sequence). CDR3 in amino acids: CASSLLQGNYGYTF. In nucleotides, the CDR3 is TGTGCCAGCAGCTTACTCCAGGGTAACTATGGCTACACCTTC.

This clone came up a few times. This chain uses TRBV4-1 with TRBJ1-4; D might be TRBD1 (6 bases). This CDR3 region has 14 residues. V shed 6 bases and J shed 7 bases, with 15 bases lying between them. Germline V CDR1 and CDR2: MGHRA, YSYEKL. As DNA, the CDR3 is TGCGCCAGCAGTCAGCGGGGGCTCGGTGAAAAACTGTTTTTT. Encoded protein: CASSQRGLGEKLFF.

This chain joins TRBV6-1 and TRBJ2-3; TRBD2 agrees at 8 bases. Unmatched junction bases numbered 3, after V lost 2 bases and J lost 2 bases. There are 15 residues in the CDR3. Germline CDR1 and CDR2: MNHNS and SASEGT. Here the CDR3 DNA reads TGTGCCAGCAGTGAACTACTAGCGGCCACAGATACGCAGTATTTT. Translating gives CASSELLAATDTQYF.

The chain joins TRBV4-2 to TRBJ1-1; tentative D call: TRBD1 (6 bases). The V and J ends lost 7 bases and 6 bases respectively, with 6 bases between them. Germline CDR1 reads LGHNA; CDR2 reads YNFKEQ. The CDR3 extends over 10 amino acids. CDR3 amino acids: CASKGAEAFF. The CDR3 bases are TGTGCCAGCAAGGGGGCTGAAGCTTTCTTT.

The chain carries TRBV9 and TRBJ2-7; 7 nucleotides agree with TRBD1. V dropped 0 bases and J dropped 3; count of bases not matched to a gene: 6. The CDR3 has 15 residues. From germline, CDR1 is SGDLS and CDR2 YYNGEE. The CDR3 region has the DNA TGTGCCAGCAGCGTAGGGGACAGCCCCAACTACGAGCAGTACTTC. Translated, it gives CASSVGDSPNYEQYF.

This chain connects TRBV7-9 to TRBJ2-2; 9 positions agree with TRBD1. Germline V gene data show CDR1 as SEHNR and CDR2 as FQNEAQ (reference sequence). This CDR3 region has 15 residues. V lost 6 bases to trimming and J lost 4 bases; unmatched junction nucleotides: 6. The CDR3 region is CASSSGTGPTGELFF. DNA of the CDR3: TGTGCCAGCAGTTCCGGGACAGGGCCCACCGGGGAGCTGTTTTTT. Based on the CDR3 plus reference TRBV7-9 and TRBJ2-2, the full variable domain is DTGVSQNPRHKITKRGQNVTFRCDPISEHNRLYWYRQTLGQGPEFLTYFQNEAQLEKSRLLSDRFSAERPKGSFSTLEIQRTEQGDSAMYLCASSSGTGPTGELFFGEGSRLTVL.

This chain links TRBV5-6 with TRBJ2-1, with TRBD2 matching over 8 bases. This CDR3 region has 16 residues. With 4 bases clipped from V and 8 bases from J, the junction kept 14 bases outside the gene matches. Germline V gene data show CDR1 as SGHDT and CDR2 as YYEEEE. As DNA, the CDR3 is TGTGCCAGCAGCCTGGCCGGGACTAGGACCTCGCATGAGCAGTTCTTC. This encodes CASSLAGTRTSHEQFF.

The CDR3 loop reads CASSETILGGELFF. Written as DNA, the CDR3 is TGCGCCAGCAGTGAGACTATACTAGGCGGGGAGCTGTTTTTT. The chain recombines TRBV10-1 with TRBJ2-2; D is perhaps TRBD2 (5 bases). From germline, CDR1 is WNHNN and CDR2 SYGVQD (reference sequence). The CDR3 runs to 14 residues. The V gene lost 2 bases and the J gene lost 7 bases, with 11 bases spanning the gap.